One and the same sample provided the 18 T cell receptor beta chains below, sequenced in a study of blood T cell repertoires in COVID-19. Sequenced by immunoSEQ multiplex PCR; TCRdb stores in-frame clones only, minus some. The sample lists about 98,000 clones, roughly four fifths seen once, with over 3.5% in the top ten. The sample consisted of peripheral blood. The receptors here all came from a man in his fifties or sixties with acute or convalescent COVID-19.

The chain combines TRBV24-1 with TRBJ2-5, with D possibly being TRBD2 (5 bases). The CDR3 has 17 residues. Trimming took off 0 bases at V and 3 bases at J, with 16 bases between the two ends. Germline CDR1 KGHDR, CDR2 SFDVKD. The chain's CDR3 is CATSDLPRPGWKETQYF. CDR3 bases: TGTGCCACCAGTGATTTGCCCCGCCCGGGATGGAAAGAGACCCAGTACTTC.

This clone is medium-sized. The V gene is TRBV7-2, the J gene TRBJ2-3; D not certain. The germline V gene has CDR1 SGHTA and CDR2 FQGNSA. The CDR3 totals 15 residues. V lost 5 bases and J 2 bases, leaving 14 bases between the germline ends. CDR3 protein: CASSQQYSLTDTQYF. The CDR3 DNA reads TGTGCCAGCAGCCAACAGTACTCTCTCACAGATACGCAGTATTTT.

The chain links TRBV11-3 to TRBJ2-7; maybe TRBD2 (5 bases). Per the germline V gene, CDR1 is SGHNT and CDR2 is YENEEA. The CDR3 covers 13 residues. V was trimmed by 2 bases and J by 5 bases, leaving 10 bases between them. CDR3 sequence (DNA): TGTGCCAGCAGCTTACGAGCGGCCAACGAGCAGTACGTC. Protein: CASSLRAANEQYV.

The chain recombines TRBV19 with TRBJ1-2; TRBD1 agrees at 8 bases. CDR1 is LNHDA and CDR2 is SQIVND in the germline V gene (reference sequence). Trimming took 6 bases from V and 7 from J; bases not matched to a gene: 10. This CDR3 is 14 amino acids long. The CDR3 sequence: CASSKQGGHRGYTF. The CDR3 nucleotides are TGTGCCAGTAGCAAACAGGGGGGTCATCGTGGCTACACCTTC.

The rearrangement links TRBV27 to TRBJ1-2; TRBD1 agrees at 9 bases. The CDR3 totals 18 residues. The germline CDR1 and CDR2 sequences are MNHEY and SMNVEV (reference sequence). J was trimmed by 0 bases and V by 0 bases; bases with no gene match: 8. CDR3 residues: CASSLSSQGARANYGYTF. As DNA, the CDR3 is TGTGCCAGCAGTTTATCTTCACAGGGGGCGCGGGCTAACTATGGCTACACCTTC.

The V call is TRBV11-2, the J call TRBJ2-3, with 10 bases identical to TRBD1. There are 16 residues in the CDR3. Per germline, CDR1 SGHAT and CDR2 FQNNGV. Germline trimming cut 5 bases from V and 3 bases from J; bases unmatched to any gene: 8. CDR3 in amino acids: CASSAEAGQGTDTQYF. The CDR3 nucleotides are TGTGCCAGCAGCGCCGAGGCGGGACAGGGGACAGATACGCAGTATTTT.

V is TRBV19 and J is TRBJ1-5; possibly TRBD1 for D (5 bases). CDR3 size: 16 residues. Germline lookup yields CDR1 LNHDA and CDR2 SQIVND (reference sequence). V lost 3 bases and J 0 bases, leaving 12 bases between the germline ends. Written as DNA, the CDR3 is TGTGCCAGTAGTATTAATGCAGGGTTTAGCAATCAGCCCCAGCATTTT. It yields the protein CASSINAGFSNQPQHF.

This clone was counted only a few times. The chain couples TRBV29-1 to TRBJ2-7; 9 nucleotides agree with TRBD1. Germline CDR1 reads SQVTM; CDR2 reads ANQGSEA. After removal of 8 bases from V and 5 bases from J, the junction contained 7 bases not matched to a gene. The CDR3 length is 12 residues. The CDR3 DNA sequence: TGCAGCTCACAGGGGGCGCGGGACGAGCAGTACTTC. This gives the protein CSSQGARDEQYF.

The DNA of the CDR3 is TGCGCCAGCAGCTTGGTCAGAAACACCGGGGAGCTGTTTTTT. Amino acid sequence: CASSLVRNTGELFF. The chain uses TRBV5-1 and TRBJ2-2, with D hard to call. Trimming shortened V by 0 bases and J by 2 bases, and 5 bases separated the two germline ends. The CDR3 is 14 residues long. The germline V gene has CDR1 SGHRS and CDR2 YFSETQ.

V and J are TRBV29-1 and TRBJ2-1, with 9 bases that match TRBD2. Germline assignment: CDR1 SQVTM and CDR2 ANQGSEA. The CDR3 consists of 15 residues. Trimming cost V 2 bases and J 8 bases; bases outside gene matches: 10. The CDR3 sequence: CSVEWRLAGRYEQFF. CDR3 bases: TGCAGCGTTGAATGGAGGCTAGCGGGACGGTATGAGCAGTTCTTC.

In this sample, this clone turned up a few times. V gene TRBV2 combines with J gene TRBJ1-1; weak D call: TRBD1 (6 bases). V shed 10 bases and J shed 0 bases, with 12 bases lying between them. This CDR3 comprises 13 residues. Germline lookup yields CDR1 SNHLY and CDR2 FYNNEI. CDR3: CATTGQMNTEAFF. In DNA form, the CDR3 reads TGTGCCACTACCGGACAGATGAACACTGAAGCTTTCTTT.

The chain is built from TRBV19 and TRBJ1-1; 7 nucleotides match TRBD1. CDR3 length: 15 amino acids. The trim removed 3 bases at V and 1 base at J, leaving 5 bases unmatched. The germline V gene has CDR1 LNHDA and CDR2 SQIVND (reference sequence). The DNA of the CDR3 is TGTGCCAGTAGTATCCCGGGACAGACGAACACTGAAGCTTTCTTT. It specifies CASSIPGQTNTEAFF.

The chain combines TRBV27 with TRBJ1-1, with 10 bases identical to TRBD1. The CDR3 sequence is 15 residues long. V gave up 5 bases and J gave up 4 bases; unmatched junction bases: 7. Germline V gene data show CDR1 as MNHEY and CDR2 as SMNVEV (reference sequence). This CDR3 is CASSPDRGQATEAFF. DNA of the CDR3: TGTGCCAGCAGTCCCGACAGGGGGCAGGCCACTGAAGCTTTCTTT.

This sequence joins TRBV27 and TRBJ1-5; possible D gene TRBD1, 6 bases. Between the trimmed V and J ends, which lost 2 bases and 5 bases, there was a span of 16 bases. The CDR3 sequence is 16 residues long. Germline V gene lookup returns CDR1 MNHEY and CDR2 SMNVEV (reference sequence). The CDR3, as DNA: TGTGCCAGCAGTTTAGAGGGGGGGCGCGGTTATCAGCCCCAGCATTTT. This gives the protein CASSLEGGRGYQPQHF.

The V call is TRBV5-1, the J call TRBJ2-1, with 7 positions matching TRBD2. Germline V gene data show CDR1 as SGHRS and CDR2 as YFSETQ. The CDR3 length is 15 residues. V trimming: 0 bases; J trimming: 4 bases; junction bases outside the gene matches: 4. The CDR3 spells CASSLVGGSYNEQFF. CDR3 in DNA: TGCGCCAGCAGCTTGGTGGGCGGGAGTTACAATGAGCAGTTCTTC. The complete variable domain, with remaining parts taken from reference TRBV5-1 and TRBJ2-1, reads KAGVTQTPRYLIKTRGQQVTLSCSPISGHRSVSWYQQTPGQGLQFLFEYFSETQRNKGNFPGRFSGRQFSNSRSEMNVSTLELGDSALYLCASSLVGGSYNEQFFGPGTRLTVL.

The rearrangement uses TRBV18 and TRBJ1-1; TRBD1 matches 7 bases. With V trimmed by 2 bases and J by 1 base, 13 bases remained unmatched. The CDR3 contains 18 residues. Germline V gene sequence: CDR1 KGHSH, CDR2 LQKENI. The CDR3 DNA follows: TGTGCCAGCTCACCATTGGGGCCAGGGGGTGGAGGGAACACTGAAGCTTTCTTT. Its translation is CASSPLGPGGGGNTEAFF. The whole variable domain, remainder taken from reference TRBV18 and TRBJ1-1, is NAGVMQNPRHLVRRRGQEARLRCSPMKGHSHVYWYRQLPEEGLKFMVYLQKENIIDESGMPKERFSAEFPKEGPSILRIQQVVRGDSAAYFCASSPLGPGGGGNTEAFFGQGTRLTVV.

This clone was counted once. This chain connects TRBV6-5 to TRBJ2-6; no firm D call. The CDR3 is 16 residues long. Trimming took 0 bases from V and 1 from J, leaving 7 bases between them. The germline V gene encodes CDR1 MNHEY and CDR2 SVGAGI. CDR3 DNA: TGTGCCAGCAGTTACTCGAAGGAGTCTGGGGCCAACGTCCTGACTTTC. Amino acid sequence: CASSYSKESGANVLTF.

The chain's CDR3 is CATSDGRQGAIPDEQFF. CDR3 coding DNA: TGTGCCACCAGTGATGGAAGACAGGGGGCGATTCCAGATGAGCAGTTCTTC. This chain uses TRBV24-1 with TRBJ2-1, with 10 positions matching TRBD1. Germline V gene sequence: CDR1 KGHDR, CDR2 SFDVKD. This CDR3 is 17 amino acids long. Losses at the gene ends were 3 bases for V and 8 bases for J; bases not matched to a gene: 12.